This T cell receptor beta chain was sequenced during a study of shared clonotypes between healthy human individuals. Whole-study results and caveats: Donor clonotype sharing was expected to depend on sequencing depth.

V gave up 0 bases and J gave up 2 bases; unmatched junction bases: 0. This CDR3 contains 16 residues. Germline V CDR1 and CDR2: SGHRS, YFSETQ. Sequencing was performed with immunoSEQ multiplex PCR; in TCRdb, only in-frame clones are kept and a portion is missing. The profile shows 400,000 to 600,000 clones, 75% to 80% of them singletons. This clone was counted only a few times. Antigen: not known. The chain employs TRBV5-1 and TRBJ2-1; 12 nucleotides align to TRBD2. The receptor was derived from a woman aged 40 to 55 in good health. Some clones in this sample may be carry-over from other donors' samples. Sequenced input: PBMCs. CDR3 amino acids: CASSLGLAGAYNEQFF. The CDR3, as DNA: TGCGCCAGCAGCTTGGGACTAGCGGGAGCCTACAATGAGCAGTTCTTC.